This TCR beta chain was sequenced during a study of cytomegalovirus exposure and HLA in healthy donors. Study in general: Among the roughly 400 genotyped donors, approximately 81% were placed in the Caucasian-associated ancestry cluster.

J lost 6 bases, V lost 0 bases, and 2 bases had no gene match. There are 15 residues in the CDR3. Germline CDR1 is SGDLS and CDR2 is YYNGEE. This clone was seen only once. 13 Jbeta primers and 60 Vbeta primers were used for the PCR. Data came from immunoSEQ multiplex PCR; TCRdb stores just in-frame clones and leaves some out. The profile covers more than 95,000 clones, with roughly four fifths appearing a single time and 3.6% taken by the ten largest. This chain uses TRBV9 with TRBJ2-1; 11 bases line up with TRBD1. Source material: PBMCs. This receptor was taken from a woman aged 40 to 50 in good health and CMV-seropositive. In DNA form, the CDR3 reads TGTGCCAGCAGCGTAGGAGGGACAGGGGGCAATGAGCAGTTCTTC. Protein: CASSVGGTGGNEQFF.